This T cell receptor beta chain was sequenced in a study of lymphopenia after photon versus proton radiotherapy. This CDR3 contains 16 residues. V was pared by 4 bases and J by 1 base, with 16 bases between. Germline CDR1 and CDR2: MGHRA and YSYEKL. Clones were read by immunoSEQ multiplex PCR, and TCRdb kept only the in-frame ones, dropping some. Of 13,000 or so clones listed, around 89% are singletons. The source was peripheral blood, collected from a patient treated with photon-based radiotherapy. V usage is TRBV4-1 and J usage is TRBJ1-1; D possibly corresponds to TRBD1 (6 bases). This TCR came from a man aged 55 to 70 with pancreatic cancer. The CDR3 DNA reads TGCGCCAGCAGCCCGTTGGGGACAAGGTCGAACACTGAAGCTTTCTTT. This sequence encodes CASSPLGTRSNTEAFF.